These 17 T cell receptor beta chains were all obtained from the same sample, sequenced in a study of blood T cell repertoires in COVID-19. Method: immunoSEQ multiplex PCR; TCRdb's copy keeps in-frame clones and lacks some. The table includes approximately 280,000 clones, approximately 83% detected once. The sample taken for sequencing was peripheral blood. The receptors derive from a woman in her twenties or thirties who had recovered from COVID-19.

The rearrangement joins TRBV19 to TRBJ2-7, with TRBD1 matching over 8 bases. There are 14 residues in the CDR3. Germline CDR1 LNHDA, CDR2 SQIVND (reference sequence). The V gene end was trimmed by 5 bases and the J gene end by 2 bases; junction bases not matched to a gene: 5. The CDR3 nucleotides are TGTGCCAGTAGTCCTACAGGGGGAGCCTACGAGCAGTACTTC. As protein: CASSPTGGAYEQYF.

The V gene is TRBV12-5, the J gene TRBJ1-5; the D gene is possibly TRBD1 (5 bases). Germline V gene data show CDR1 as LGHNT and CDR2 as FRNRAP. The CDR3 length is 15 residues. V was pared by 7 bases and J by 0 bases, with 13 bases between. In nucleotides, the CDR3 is TGTGCTAGTGTTCCGGACGGGGGTAGCAATCAGCCCCAGCATTTT. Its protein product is CASVPDGGSNQPQHF.

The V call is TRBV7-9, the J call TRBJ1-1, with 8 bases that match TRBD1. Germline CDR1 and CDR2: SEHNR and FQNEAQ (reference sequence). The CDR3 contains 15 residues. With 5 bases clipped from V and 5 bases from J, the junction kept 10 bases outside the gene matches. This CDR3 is CASSPQGARGTEAFF. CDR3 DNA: TGTGCCAGCAGCCCGCAGGGGGCGCGAGGGACTGAAGCTTTCTTT.

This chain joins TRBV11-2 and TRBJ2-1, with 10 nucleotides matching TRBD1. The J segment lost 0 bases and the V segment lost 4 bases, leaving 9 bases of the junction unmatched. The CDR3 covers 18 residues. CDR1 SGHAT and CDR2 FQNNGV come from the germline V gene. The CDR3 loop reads CASSSGTGAPYSYNEQFF. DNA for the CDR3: TGTGCCAGCAGCTCAGGGACAGGGGCCCCTTACTCCTACAATGAGCAGTTCTTC.

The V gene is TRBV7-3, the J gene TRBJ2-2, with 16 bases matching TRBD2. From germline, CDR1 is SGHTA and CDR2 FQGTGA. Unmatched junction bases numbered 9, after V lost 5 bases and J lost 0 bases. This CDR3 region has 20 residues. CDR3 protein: CASSPRAGLAGGANTGELFF. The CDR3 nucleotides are TGTGCCAGCAGCCCACGGGCGGGACTAGCGGGAGGGGCGAACACCGGGGAGCTGTTTTTT. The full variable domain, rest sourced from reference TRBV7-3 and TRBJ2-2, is GAGVSQTPSNKVTEKGKYVELRCDPISGHTALYWYRQSLGQGPEFLIYFQGTGAADDSGLPNDRFFAVRPEGSVSTLKIQRTERGDSAVYLCASSPRAGLAGGANTGELFFGEGSRLTVL.

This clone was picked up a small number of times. CDR3 residues: CASSLRRGGPDTQYF. For the CDR3, the DNA is TGTGCCAGCAGTTTACGGCGGGGGGGCCCCGATACGCAGTATTTT. The gene calls are TRBV27 and TRBJ2-3, with 9 positions matching TRBD2. Germline V lookup: CDR1 MNHEY, CDR2 SMNVEV (reference sequence). V trimming: 2 bases; J trimming: 6 bases; junction bases outside the gene matches: 6. The CDR3 extends over 15 amino acids.

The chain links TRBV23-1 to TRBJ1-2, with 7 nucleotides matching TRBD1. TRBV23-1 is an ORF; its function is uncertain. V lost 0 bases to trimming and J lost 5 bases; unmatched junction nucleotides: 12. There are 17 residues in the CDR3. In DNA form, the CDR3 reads TGCGCCAGCAGTCAATCAAAGGGGGCTAGGAGGGGGTATGGCTACACCTTC. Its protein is CASSQSKGARRGYGYTF.

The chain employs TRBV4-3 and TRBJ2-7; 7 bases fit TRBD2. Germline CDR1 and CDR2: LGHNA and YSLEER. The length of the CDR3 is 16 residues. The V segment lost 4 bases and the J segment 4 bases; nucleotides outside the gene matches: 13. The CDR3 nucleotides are TGCGCCAGCAGCCCCCAACTGACGGGGGGTCGGTACGAGCAGTACTTC. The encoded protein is CASSPQLTGGRYEQYF.

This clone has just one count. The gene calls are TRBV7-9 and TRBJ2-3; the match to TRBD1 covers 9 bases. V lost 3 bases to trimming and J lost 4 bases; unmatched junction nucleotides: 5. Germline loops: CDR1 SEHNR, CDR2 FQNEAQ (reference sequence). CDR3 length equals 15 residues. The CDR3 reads CASSFRTGESDTQYF. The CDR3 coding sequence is TGTGCCAGCAGCTTTCGGACAGGGGAATCAGATACGCAGTATTTT.

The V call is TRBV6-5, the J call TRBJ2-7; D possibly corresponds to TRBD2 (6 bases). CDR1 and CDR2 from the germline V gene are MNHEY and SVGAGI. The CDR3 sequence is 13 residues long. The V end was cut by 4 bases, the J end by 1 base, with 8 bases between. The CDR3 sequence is CASSSGVSYEQYF. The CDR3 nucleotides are TGTGCCAGCAGTTCGGGGGTTTCCTACGAGCAGTACTTC.

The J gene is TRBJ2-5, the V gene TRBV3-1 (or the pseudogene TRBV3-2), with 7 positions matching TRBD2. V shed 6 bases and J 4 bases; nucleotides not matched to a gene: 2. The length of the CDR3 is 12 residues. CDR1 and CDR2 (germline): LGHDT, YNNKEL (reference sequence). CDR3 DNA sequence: TGTGCCAGCAGGGGGGGGGTAGAGACCCAGTACTTC. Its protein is CASRGGVETQYF.

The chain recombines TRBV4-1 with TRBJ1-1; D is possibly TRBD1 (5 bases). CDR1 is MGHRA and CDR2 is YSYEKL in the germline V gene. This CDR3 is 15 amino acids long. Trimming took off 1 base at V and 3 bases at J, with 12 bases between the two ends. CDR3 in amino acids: CASSQGRAGDTEAFF. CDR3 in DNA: TGCGCCAGCAGCCAAGGCAGGGCAGGAGACACTGAAGCTTTCTTT.

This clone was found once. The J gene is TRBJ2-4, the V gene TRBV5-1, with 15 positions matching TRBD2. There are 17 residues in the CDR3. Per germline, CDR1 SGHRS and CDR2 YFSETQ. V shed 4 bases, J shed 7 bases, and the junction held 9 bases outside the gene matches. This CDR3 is CASSIGTSGRRGNIQYF. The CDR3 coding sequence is TGCGCCAGCAGCATCGGGACTAGCGGGAGGAGAGGGAACATTCAGTACTTC.

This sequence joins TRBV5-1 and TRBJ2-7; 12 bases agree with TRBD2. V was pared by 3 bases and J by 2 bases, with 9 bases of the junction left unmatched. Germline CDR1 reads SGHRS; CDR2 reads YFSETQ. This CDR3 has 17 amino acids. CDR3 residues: CASSWRTSGANPYEQYF. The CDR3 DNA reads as TGCGCCAGCAGCTGGAGGACTAGCGGGGCCAATCCCTACGAGCAGTACTTC.

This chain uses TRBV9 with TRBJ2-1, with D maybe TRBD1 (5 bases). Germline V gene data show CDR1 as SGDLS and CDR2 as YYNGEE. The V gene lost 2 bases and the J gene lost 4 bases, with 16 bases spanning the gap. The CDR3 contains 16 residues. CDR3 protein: CASSVEWGGLYNEQFF. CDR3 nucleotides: TGTGCCAGCAGCGTGGAGTGGGGCGGCTTATACAATGAGCAGTTCTTC.

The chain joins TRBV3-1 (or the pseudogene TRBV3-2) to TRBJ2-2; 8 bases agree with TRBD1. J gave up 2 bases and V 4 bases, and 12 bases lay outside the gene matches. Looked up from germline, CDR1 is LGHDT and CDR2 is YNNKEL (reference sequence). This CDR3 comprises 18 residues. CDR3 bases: TGTGCCAGCAGCCCGTATGTCACAGGGGGATTAAACACCGGGGAGCTGTTTTTT. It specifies CASSPYVTGGLNTGELFF.

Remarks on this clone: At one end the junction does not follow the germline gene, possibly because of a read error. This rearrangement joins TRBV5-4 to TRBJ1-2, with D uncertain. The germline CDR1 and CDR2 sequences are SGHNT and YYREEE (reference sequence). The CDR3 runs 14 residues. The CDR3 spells CASSLAGGFNGYIF. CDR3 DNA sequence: TGTGCCAGCAGCTTGGCCGGAGGTTTTAATGGCTACATCTTC.